The following is a T cell receptor (beta chain) sequence with its context. Time point of the sample: patch test 2, 6 weeks after DPC sensitization. The treatment was: therapeutic diphenylcyclopropenone sensitization with weekly scalp DPC. Donors were 18 to 70-year-old alopecia patients suitable for DPC. TCRdb passed the RACE reads through MiXCR, listing each CDR3 protein once. The sample comprises about 380,000 distinct CDR3 sequences, about 6% of which are singletons, and around 5.8% rests with the top ten. This sample was taken from a study of human T cells and chemical hapten exposure. Whole-study context: Doses of diphenylcyclopropenone went to the patients' scalps weekly throughout the roughly 24-week study.

Germline V gives CDR1 MNHEY, CDR2 SVGAGI. This CDR3 region has 15 residues. Trimming took 0 bases from V and 9 from J, leaving 15 bases between them. V and J are TRBV6-5 and TRBJ2-1, with D tentatively TRBD1 (6 bases). Material: whole blood, obtained in connection with sensitization to the hapten diphenylcyclopropenone (DPC). The receptor comes from a woman between 18 and 29 years old with alopecia areata. Some clones in this sample may be carry-over from other donors' samples. CDR3 sequence reads: CASSYSLQGDAEQFF. In nucleotides, the CDR3 is TGTGCCAGCAGTTACTCTCTACAGGGTGACGCTGAGCAGTTCTTC.